The sequence of this TCR beta chain was determined in a study of blood T cell repertoires in COVID-19. The method was immunoSEQ multiplex PCR; TCRdb's version includes in-frame clones alone and lacks a portion of them. The data contain around 200,000 clones, approximately 90% of them singletons. V was trimmed by 1 base and J by 0 bases, leaving 8 bases between them. Germline lookup yields CDR1 SGHDT and CDR2 YYEEEE. This CDR3 is 14 amino acids long. V is TRBV5-6 and J is TRBJ2-7; no clear D. Sample: peripheral blood. This TCR was sampled from a man aged 55 to 70 who had recovered from COVID-19. The chain's CDR3 is CASSLRFSSYEQYF. CDR3 DNA sequence: TGTGCCAGCAGCTTGCGTTTCAGCTCCTACGAGCAGTACTTC. Full variable domain (remainder filled in from reference TRBV5-6 and TRBJ2-7): DAGVTQSPTHLIKTRGQQVTLRCSPKSGHDTVSWYQQALGQGPQFIFQYYEEEERQRGNFPDRFSGHQFPNYSSELNVNALLLGDSALYLCASSLRFSSYEQYFGPGTRLTVT.